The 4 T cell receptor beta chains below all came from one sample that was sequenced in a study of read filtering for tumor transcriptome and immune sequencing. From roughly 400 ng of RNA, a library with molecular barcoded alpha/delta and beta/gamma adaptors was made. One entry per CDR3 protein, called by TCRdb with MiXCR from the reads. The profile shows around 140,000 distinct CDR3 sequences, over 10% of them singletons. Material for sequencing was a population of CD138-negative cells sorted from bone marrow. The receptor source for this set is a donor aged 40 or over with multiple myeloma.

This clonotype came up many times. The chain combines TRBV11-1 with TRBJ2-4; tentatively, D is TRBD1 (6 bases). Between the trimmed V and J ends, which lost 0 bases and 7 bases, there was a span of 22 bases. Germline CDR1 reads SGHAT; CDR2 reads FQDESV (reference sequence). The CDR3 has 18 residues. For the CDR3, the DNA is TGTGCCAGCAGCTTAGCGAAAGGACAGCTCCCGCAGGGGAACATTCAGTACTTC. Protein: CASSLAKGQLPQGNIQYF. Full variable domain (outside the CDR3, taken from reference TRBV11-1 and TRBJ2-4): EAEVAQSPRYKITEKSQAVAFWCDPISGHATLYWYRQILGQGPELLVQFQDESVVDDSQLPKDRFSAERLKGVDSTLKIQPAELGDSAMYLCASSLAKGQLPQGNIQYFGAGTRLSVL.

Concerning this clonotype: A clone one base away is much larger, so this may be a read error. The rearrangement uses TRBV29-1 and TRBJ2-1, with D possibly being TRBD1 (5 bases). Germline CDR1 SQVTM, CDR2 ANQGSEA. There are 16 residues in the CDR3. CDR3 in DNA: TGCAGCGTTGAAGAAGGACAAGCCTACTCCTACAATGGGCAGTTCTTC. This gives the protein CSVEEGQAYSYNGQFF.

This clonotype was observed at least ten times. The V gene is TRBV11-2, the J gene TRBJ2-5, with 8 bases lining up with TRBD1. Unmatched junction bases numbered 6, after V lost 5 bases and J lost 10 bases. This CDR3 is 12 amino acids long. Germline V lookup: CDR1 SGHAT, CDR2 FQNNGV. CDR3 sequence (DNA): TGTGCCAGCAGCAAGGACAGGGAGGACCAGTACTTC. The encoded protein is CASSKDREDQYF. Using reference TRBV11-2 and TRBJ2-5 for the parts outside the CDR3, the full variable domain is EAGVAQSPRYKIIEKRQSVAFWCNPISGHATLYWYQQILGQGPKLLIQFQNNGVVDDSQLPKDRFSAERLKGVDSTLKIQPAKLEDSAVYLCASSKDREDQYFGPGTRLLVL.

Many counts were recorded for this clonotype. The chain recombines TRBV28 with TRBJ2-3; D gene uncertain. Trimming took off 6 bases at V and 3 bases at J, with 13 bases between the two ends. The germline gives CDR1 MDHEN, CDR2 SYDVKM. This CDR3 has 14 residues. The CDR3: CASSPLQGTDTQYF. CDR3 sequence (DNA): TGTGCCAGCAGCCCCCTTCAAGGGACAGATACGCAGTATTTT. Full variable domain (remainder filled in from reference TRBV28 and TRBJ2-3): DVKVTQSSRYLVKRTGEKVFLECVQDMDHENMFWYRQDPGLGLRLIYFSYDVKMKEKGDIPEGYSVSREKKERFSLILESASTNQTSMYLCASSPLQGTDTQYFGPGTRLTVL.